This T cell receptor (beta chain) is drawn from a study of identical twins. The CDR3 length is 13 residues. CDR1 is DFQATT and CDR2 is SNEGSKA in the germline V gene (reference sequence). With V trimmed by 3 bases and J by 3 bases, 4 bases remained unmatched. TCRdb fed the 5' RACE reads into MiXCR, producing one record per CDR3 protein. The sample lists 400,000 to 500,000 distinct CDR3 sequences, roughly 18% occurring once. The sequence came from a man aged 50-60 years in good health. The V gene is TRBV20-1, the J gene TRBJ1-1; 7 bases fit TRBD1. The source material was naive T cells sorted from blood. This chain's CDR3 is CSASGGGYTEAFF. In nucleotides, the CDR3 is TGCAGTGCTAGCGGAGGGGGCTACACTGAAGCTTTCTTT.